A selection of T cell receptor beta chains follows, all from one sample in a study of spatial heterogeneity in lung cancer. In TCRdb, the 5' RACE reads were re-called with MiXCR into one record per CDR3 protein. This sample carries 450 to 600 distinct CDR3 sequences, 30% to 40% of them seen once, and the ten largest clones take approximately 26%. The starting material was lung tumor tissue, obtained at surgery. The receptors derive from a male donor with early-stage non-small cell lung cancer. The CDR3 runs from the conserved cysteine through the conserved F or W. A D gene is named only where the DNA matches it firmly. Only some rows state a clone size, as once, few, many or a class for expanded clones.

j_gene: TRBJ2-1; v_gene: TRBV6-2/TRBV6-3; abundance: few; d_gene: TRBD1; CDR3nt: TGTGCCAGCAGGCTACAGGGGGGCAGGGGCTACAATGAGCAGTTCTTC; CDR3aa: CASRLQGGRGYNEQFF
j_gene: TRBJ2-5; v_gene: TRBV18; abundance: NA; d_gene: NA; CDR3nt: TGTGCCAGCGCCCGCGGCGGGACGGAGACCCAGTACTTC; CDR3aa: CASARGGTETQYF
j_gene: TRBJ1-5; v_gene: TRBV4-3; abundance: NA; d_gene: NA; CDR3nt: TGCGCCAGCAGCCAAGGATTGACAGCGCATCAGCCCCAGCATTTT; CDR3aa: CASSQGLTAHQPQHF
j_gene: TRBJ2-5; v_gene: TRBV7-9; abundance: NA; d_gene: NA; CDR3nt: TGTGCCAGCAGCTCTACAGGGGGGGAGGAGACCCAGTACTTC; CDR3aa: CASSSTGGEETQYF
j_gene: TRBJ1-4; v_gene: TRBV28; abundance: NA; d_gene: NA; CDR3nt: TGTGCCAGCAGTCAAATGACAGGTCCTAATGAAAAACTGTTTTTT; CDR3aa: CASSQMTGPNEKLFF
j_gene: TRBJ1-1; v_gene: TRBV11-3; abundance: large; d_gene: NA; CDR3nt: TGTGCCAGCAGCTTAAATCGACGGATCATGAACACTGAAGCTTTCTTT; CDR3aa: CASSLNRRIMNTEAFF
j_gene: TRBJ2-2; v_gene: TRBV28; abundance: NA; d_gene: NA; CDR3nt: TGTGCCAGCAGTAAAGCGGGCTGGAACACCGGGGAGCTGTTTTTT; CDR3aa: CASSKAGWNTGELFF
j_gene: TRBJ2-7; v_gene: TRBV28; abundance: large; d_gene: TRBD1; CDR3nt: TGTGCCAGCAGTTTGATCAGGACAGGTCCTATGGAGCAGTACTTC; CDR3aa: CASSLIRTGPMEQYF
j_gene: TRBJ2-1; v_gene: TRBV5-5; abundance: NA; d_gene: NA; CDR3nt: TGTGCCAGCAGCAGATCTAGCGCCTACAATGAGCAGTTCTTC; CDR3aa: CASSRSSAYNEQFF
j_gene: TRBJ1-2; v_gene: TRBV10-3; abundance: few; d_gene: TRBD1; CDR3nt: TGTGCCATCACGGACAGGGGAAAGGCTAACTATGGCTACACCTTC; CDR3aa: CAITDRGKANYGYTF
j_gene: TRBJ1-6; v_gene: TRBV3-1; abundance: NA; d_gene: TRBD1; CDR3nt: TGTGCCAGCAGCCAAGGGACAGGGGTGGATTCACCCCTCCACTTT; CDR3aa: CASSQGTGVDSPLHF
j_gene: TRBJ2-5; v_gene: TRBV5-1; abundance: large; d_gene: TRBD1; CDR3nt: TGCGCCAGCAGCTCGGGCTCAGGGGGCGCAGAGACCCAGTACTTC; CDR3aa: CASSSGSGGAETQYF
j_gene: TRBJ1-4; v_gene: TRBV20-1; abundance: NA; d_gene: TRBD1; CDR3nt: TGCAGCGTATCCGGGACAGGGAATGAAAAACTGTTTTTT; CDR3aa: CSVSGTGNEKLFF
j_gene: TRBJ1-4; v_gene: TRBV20-1; abundance: NA; d_gene: TRBD1; CDR3nt: TGCAGTGCTAGAGCCCCCCTCGTCTCTGGCGGGCGGACAGGCAATGGTGAAAAACTGTTTTTT; CDR3aa: CSARAPLVSGGRTGNGEKLFF
j_gene: TRBJ2-1; v_gene: TRBV29-1; abundance: few; d_gene: TRBD1; CDR3nt: TGCAGCGTTGATGACAGGGGAAGCTACAATGAGCAGTTCTTC; CDR3aa: CSVDDRGSYNEQFF
j_gene: TRBJ2-1; v_gene: TRBV18; abundance: large; d_gene: TRBD2; CDR3nt: TGTGCCAGCTCACCAGTACGACTAGCGGGAGGGTCCAGTGGTGAGCAGTTCTTC; CDR3aa: CASSPVRLAGGSSGEQFF
j_gene: TRBJ2-6; v_gene: TRBV9; abundance: NA; d_gene: NA; CDR3nt: TGTGCCAGCAGCGTAGATGGGGCTGGGGCCAACGTCCTGACTTTC; CDR3aa: CASSVDGAGANVLTF
j_gene: TRBJ2-5; v_gene: TRBV6-2/TRBV6-3; abundance: once; d_gene: NA; CDR3nt: TGTGCCAGCAGTTACGGAGAGACCCAGTACTTC; CDR3aa: CASSYGETQYF
j_gene: TRBJ1-5; v_gene: TRBV7-2; abundance: NA; d_gene: NA; CDR3nt: TGTGCCAGCAGCTTAGGGCAGGGGAAGGGTCAGCCCCAGCATTTT; CDR3aa: CASSLGQGKGQPQHF
j_gene: TRBJ1-6; v_gene: TRBV5-1; abundance: medium-sized; d_gene: NA; CDR3nt: TGCGCCAGCAGATCTGGGACCTATGATAATTCACCCCTCCACTTT; CDR3aa: CASRSGTYDNSPLHF
j_gene: TRBJ2-7; v_gene: TRBV6-2/TRBV6-3; abundance: few; d_gene: NA; CDR3nt: TGTGCCAGCAGTTCACAGTCAGGACTGATCTACGAGCAGTACTTC; CDR3aa: CASSSQSGLIYEQYF
j_gene: TRBJ2-7; v_gene: TRBV6-5; abundance: large; d_gene: TRBD2; CDR3nt: TGTGCCAGCAGTTACGGCGGGGGGGCCGGCGGCGAGCAGTACTTC; CDR3aa: CASSYGGGAGGEQYF
j_gene: TRBJ2-7; v_gene: TRBV29-1; abundance: large; d_gene: TRBD1; CDR3nt: TGCAGCGTTATCCCCCGGGGACAGGGGTTCTACGAGCAGTACTTC; CDR3aa: CSVIPRGQGFYEQYF
j_gene: TRBJ1-2; v_gene: TRBV29-1; abundance: medium-sized; d_gene: NA; CDR3nt: TGCAGCGTTGTAGGGGGCTATGGCTACACCTTC; CDR3aa: CSVVGGYGYTF
j_gene: TRBJ2-2; v_gene: TRBV5-4; abundance: NA; d_gene: NA; CDR3nt: TGTGCCAGCAGCCATGCGGGCGGTCCTCATCCGAACACCGGGGAGCTGTTTTTT; CDR3aa: CASSHAGGPHPNTGELFF
j_gene: TRBJ2-4; v_gene: TRBV12-3/TRBV12-4; abundance: NA; d_gene: NA; CDR3nt: TGTGCCAGCAGTTTAACCTTGGGAGGTCAACGTTTC; CDR3aa: CASSLTLGGQRF
j_gene: TRBJ1-2; v_gene: TRBV9; abundance: NA; d_gene: NA; CDR3nt: TGTGCCAGCAGCGAAGACGTAAACTATGGCTACACCTTC; CDR3aa: CASSEDVNYGYTF
j_gene: TRBJ2-7; v_gene: TRBV7-9; abundance: NA; d_gene: TRBD1; CDR3nt: TGTGCCAGCAGCCGAGGAGGGACAGGGATCTACGAGCAGTACTTC; CDR3aa: CASSRGGTGIYEQYF
j_gene: TRBJ1-5; v_gene: TRBV18; abundance: few; d_gene: TRBD1; CDR3nt: TGTGCCAGCTCACCCGGGACAGGGAATCAGCCCCAGCATTTT; CDR3aa: CASSPGTGNQPQHF
j_gene: TRBJ2-2; v_gene: TRBV29-1; abundance: NA; d_gene: TRBD2; CDR3nt: TGCAGTTGGCGGGGGACCACCGGGGAGCTGTTTTTT; CDR3aa: CSWRGTTGELFF
j_gene: TRBJ2-5; v_gene: TRBV6-1; abundance: NA; d_gene: TRBD1; CDR3nt: TGTGCCAGCAGTTGGACAGGGAGAGGGGAGACCCAGTACTTC; CDR3aa: CASSWTGRGETQYF
j_gene: TRBJ2-5; v_gene: TRBV6-9; abundance: few; d_gene: NA; CDR3nt: TGTGCCAGCACGGGAGCGTACCAAGAGACCCAGTACTTC; CDR3aa: CASTGAYQETQYF
j_gene: TRBJ1-5; v_gene: TRBV19; abundance: medium-sized; d_gene: NA; CDR3nt: TGTGCCAGTAGTACCCCCTTAGCTACTACAGGGTACAATCAGCCCCAGCATTTT; CDR3aa: CASSTPLATTGYNQPQHF
j_gene: TRBJ1-1; v_gene: TRBV6-4; abundance: NA; d_gene: NA; CDR3nt: TGTGCCAGCAGCTTACAGATCACTGAAGCTTTCTTT; CDR3aa: CASSLQITEAFF
j_gene: TRBJ2-7; v_gene: TRBV12-3/TRBV12-4; abundance: large; d_gene: NA; CDR3nt: TGTGCCAGCAGCCTTGGTTTCTACGAGCAGTACTTC; CDR3aa: CASSLGFYEQYF
j_gene: TRBJ2-3; v_gene: TRBV5-1; abundance: large; d_gene: NA; CDR3nt: TGCGCCAGCAGTTTTGACAGCTACACAGATACGCAGTATTTT; CDR3aa: CASSFDSYTDTQYF
j_gene: TRBJ2-3; v_gene: TRBV14; abundance: NA; d_gene: TRBD2; CDR3nt: TGTGCCAGCAGCCAACTTTCTAGCGGGGGCCCAGATACGCAGTATTTT; CDR3aa: CASSQLSSGGPDTQYF
j_gene: TRBJ2-7; v_gene: TRBV11-2; abundance: large; d_gene: NA; CDR3nt: TGTGCCAGCAGCTTAGGGGCGGGGAATGCCTACGAGCAGTACTTC; CDR3aa: CASSLGAGNAYEQYF
j_gene: TRBJ2-2; v_gene: TRBV5-1; abundance: large; d_gene: TRBD1; CDR3nt: TGCGCCAGCAGCTCACCTACAGGGGCTAACACCGGGGAGCTGTTTTTT; CDR3aa: CASSSPTGANTGELFF
j_gene: TRBJ1-5; v_gene: TRBV5-6; abundance: NA; d_gene: NA; CDR3nt: TGTGCCAGCAGCTTCAGGGACGGAGGTAGCAATCAGCCCCAGCATTTT; CDR3aa: CASSFRDGGSNQPQHF
j_gene: TRBJ2-2; v_gene: TRBV3-1; abundance: NA; d_gene: NA; CDR3nt: TGTGCCAGCAGCCGAGGGAGCTTACAGGGCGTCATAACCGGGGAGCTGTTTTTT; CDR3aa: CASSRGSLQGVITGELFF
j_gene: TRBJ2-1; v_gene: TRBV28; abundance: few; d_gene: NA; CDR3nt: TGTGCCAGCAGTTTAAGGGGGAATGAGCAGTTCTTC; CDR3aa: CASSLRGNEQFF
j_gene: TRBJ2-1; v_gene: TRBV4-3; abundance: large; d_gene: NA; CDR3nt: TGCGCCAGCAGCCAAGATCGTAGCACCGATGAGCAGTTCTTC; CDR3aa: CASSQDRSTDEQFF
j_gene: TRBJ2-1; v_gene: TRBV20-1; abundance: few; d_gene: TRBD2; CDR3nt: TGCAGTGCTAGAGATAGGGCGGGACTAGCGACGAATGAGCAGTTCTTC; CDR3aa: CSARDRAGLATNEQFF
j_gene: TRBJ2-7; v_gene: TRBV5-6; abundance: NA; d_gene: NA; CDR3nt: TGTGCCAGCAGCCCGACGGGGCCAGGTCCTGGCGAGCAGTACTTC; CDR3aa: CASSPTGPGPGEQYF
j_gene: TRBJ2-1; v_gene: TRBV7-2; abundance: medium-sized; d_gene: NA; CDR3nt: TGTGCCAGCAGCTTCTCCGGAGGCAATGAGCAGTTCTTC; CDR3aa: CASSFSGGNEQFF
j_gene: TRBJ2-3; v_gene: TRBV20-1; abundance: NA; d_gene: NA; CDR3nt: TGCAGTGCTGGGGGGTTGGGCAGGGCGGATACGCAGTATTTT; CDR3aa: CSAGGLGRADTQYF
j_gene: TRBJ2-3; v_gene: TRBV7-3; abundance: NA; d_gene: TRBD2; CDR3nt: TGTGCCAGCAGCATAGCGGGGGGAACAGATACGCAGTATTTT; CDR3aa: CASSIAGGTDTQYF
j_gene: TRBJ2-5; v_gene: TRBV7-2; abundance: large; d_gene: TRBD2; CDR3nt: TGTGCCAGCAGTAGCGGGGAAGAGACCCAGTACTTC; CDR3aa: CASSSGEETQYF
j_gene: TRBJ2-1; v_gene: TRBV7-9; abundance: NA; d_gene: TRBD1; CDR3nt: TGTGCCAGCAGCCAGGGACAGGGAAAGGTCAATGAGCAGTTCTTC; CDR3aa: CASSQGQGKVNEQFF
j_gene: TRBJ1-6; v_gene: TRBV7-8; abundance: large; d_gene: TRBD1; CDR3nt: TGTGCCAGCAGCCTAAACAGGGGCAGCTCACCCCTCCACTTT; CDR3aa: CASSLNRGSSPLHF
j_gene: TRBJ1-1; v_gene: TRBV7-3; abundance: few; d_gene: NA; CDR3nt: TGTGCCAGCAGCTTGAGGACTGTGACTGAAGCTTTCTTT; CDR3aa: CASSLRTVTEAFF